Sequencing of this TCR beta chain was carried out in a study of human T cells and chemical hapten exposure. General observations from the study: TCRs above 1 in 1000 frequency stayed constant with DPC sensitization. PT1 expanded TCR counts and patch test score correlated positively.

Described time point: patch test 1, 2 weeks after DPC sensitization. Treatment defined: therapeutic diphenylcyclopropenone sensitization with weekly scalp DPC. Germline V CDR1 and CDR2: SQVTM, ANQGSEA. The CDR3 contains 13 residues. Trimming cost V 4 bases and J 5 bases, with 12 bases left between them. A note on this clonotype: The target antigen is unknown.

Library preparation tagged each individual cDNA molecule with a unique molecular identifier. TCRdb recomputed calls from the RACE reads with MiXCR, one row per CDR3 protein. The profile shows under 150,000 distinct CDR3 sequences, around 10% of them singletons. The sequenced sample was whole blood, obtained in connection with sensitization to the hapten diphenylcyclopropenone (DPC). This sequence was found in a woman aged 45-60 years with alopecia areata. Some clones in this sample may be carry-over from other donors' samples. This chain connects TRBV29-1 to TRBJ1-5; TRBD1 is a possible D gene (6 bases). CDR3 nucleotide sequence: TGCAGCGTTGTGGAGGGGGGCCATCAGCCCCAGCATTTT. This translates into CSVVEGGHQPQHF.